Reported below is one TCR beta chain. Its specificity is unknown. The sample contains more than one DNA sequence encoding this CDR3. The record originates from a study of shared clonotypes between healthy human individuals. Notes on the study in general: For sorted subsets, rarefaction showed incomplete sequencing despite large depth.

Sequenced by immunoSEQ multiplex PCR; TCRdb stores in-frame clones only, minus some. The sample shows some 1.4 million clones, 96% of them seen only once. The clonotype was recovered from a man younger than 45 in good health. Sequencing was performed on naive CD4+ T cells sorted from blood. Subset defined: CD45RA+ positively selected.

The CDR3: CASSFGTSTDTQYF. CDR3 sequence (DNA): TGTGCCAGCAGCTTCGGGACTAGCACAGATACGCAGTATTTT. The rearrangement joins TRBV7-9 to TRBJ2-3, with D maybe TRBD2 (6 bases). Per the germline V gene, CDR1 is SEHNR and CDR2 is FQNEAQ (reference sequence). CDR3 length: 14 residues. V gave up 3 bases and J gave up 0 bases, with 7 bases separating them.